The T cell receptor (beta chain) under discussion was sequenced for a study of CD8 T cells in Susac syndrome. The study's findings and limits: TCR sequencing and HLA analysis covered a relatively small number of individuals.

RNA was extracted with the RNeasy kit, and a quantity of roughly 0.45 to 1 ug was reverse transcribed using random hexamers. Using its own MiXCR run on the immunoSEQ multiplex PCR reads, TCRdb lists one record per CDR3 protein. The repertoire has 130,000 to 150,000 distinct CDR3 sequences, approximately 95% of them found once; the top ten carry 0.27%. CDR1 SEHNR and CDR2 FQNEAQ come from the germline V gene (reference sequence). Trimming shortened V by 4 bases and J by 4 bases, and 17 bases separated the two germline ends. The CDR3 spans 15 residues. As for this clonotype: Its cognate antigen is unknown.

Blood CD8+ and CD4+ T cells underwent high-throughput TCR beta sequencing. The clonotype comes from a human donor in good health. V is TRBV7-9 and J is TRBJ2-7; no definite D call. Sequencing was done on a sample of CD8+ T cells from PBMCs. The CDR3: CASSSPGSRSYEQYF. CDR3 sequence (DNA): TGTGCCAGCAGCTCGCCGGGCAGCAGATCTTACGAGCAGTACTTC. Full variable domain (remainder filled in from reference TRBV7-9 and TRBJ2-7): DTGVSQNPRHKITKRGQNVTFRCDPISEHNRLYWYRQTLGQGPEFLTYFQNEAQLEKSRLLSDRFSAERPKGSFSTLEIQRTEQGDSAMYLCASSSPGSRSYEQYFGPGTRLTVT.